The T cell receptor beta chain under discussion was sequenced for a study of T cells in narcolepsy. As for the study in general: Enrolled donors included narcolepsy type 1 or type 2 patients and healthy controls. Points from the study as a whole: Autoreactive HCRT-specific and TRIB2-specific clonotypes were marked in same-patient CSF-versus-blood CD4+ comparisons. Reportedly, autoreactive clonotypes were serially detected in patients' blood but not controls'.

Germline-derived CDR1 and CDR2 are SQVTM and ANQGSEA. V lost 5 bases and J lost 0, with 13 bases in between. This CDR3 comprises 14 residues. The repertoire was sequenced with immunoSEQ multiplex PCR; TCRdb's copy has only in-frame clones and lacks some. The sample shows some 25,000 clones, around 83% of them seen only once. Remarks on this clone: No antigen is known for it.

The chain is built from TRBV29-1 and TRBJ2-5; D is unclear. This clonotype was obtained from a human donor with narcolepsy. Sample: CD45RA- memory CD4+ T cells from PBMCs. CDR3 DNA: TGCAGCGTTAGGGCCAGACGGAACCAAGAGACCCAGTACTTC. Translation: CSVRARRNQETQYF. The whole variable domain, filled in from reference TRBV29-1 and TRBJ2-5, reads SAVISQKPSRDICQRGTSLTIQCQVDSQVTMMFWYRQQPGQSLTLIATANQGSEATYESGFVIDKFPISRPNLTFSTLTVSNMSPEDSSIYLCSVRARRNQETQYFGPGTRLLVL.